This TCR beta chain was sequenced in a study of PD-L1 blockade in urothelial cancer. Clones were sequenced by immunoSEQ multiplex PCR, and TCRdb holds only the in-frame ones, with some missing. The sample records 45,000 to 50,000 clones, about nine tenths being singletons. V was clipped by 5 bases and J by 7 bases; unmatched bases: 6. This CDR3 spans 14 amino acids. Germline assignment: CDR1 MNHEY and CDR2 SVGAGI. This clone was observed once. This clonotype was sampled from an elderly man with urothelial cancer. Source: PBMCs, taken around atezolizumab (anti-PD-L1) treatment. The chain has TRBV6-5 and TRBJ1-3; 9 bases align to TRBD1. CDR3 sequence: CASSRTGVVNTIYF. CDR3 in DNA: TGTGCCAGCAGTCGGACAGGGGTAGTTAACACCATATATTTT.